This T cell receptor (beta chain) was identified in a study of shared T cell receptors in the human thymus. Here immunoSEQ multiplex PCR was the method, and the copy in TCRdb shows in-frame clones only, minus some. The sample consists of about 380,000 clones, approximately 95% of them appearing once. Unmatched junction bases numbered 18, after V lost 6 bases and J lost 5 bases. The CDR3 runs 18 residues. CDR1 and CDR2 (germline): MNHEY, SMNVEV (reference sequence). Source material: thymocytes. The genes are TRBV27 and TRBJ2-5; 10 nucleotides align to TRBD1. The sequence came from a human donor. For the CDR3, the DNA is TGTGCCAGCAGCCTGACAGGGGGCCAAGTTATTCTGACGGAGACCCAGTACTTC. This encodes CASSLTGGQVILTETQYF.